The 30 T cell receptor beta chains reported below all come from one sample, sequenced in a study of technical replicates of blood from a few donors (TCRdb year 2017). Receptor libraries were prepared by the immunoSEQ multiplex PCR assay. TCRdb holds this immuneACCESS table with in-frame rearrangements only. Some clones are missing; in checked studies, unresolved V genes explain under half, and the rest has no known cause. Recorded for this sample are approximately 70,000 clones; roughly 92% of them occurred a single time. In total, the top ten clones hold about 0.35% of the sample. What was sequenced was T cells isolated from PBMCs. The receptors here all came from a human donor in good health.

This sequence joins TRBV9 and TRBJ1-5; unclear D gene. The CDR3 is made up of 15 amino acids. Germline lookup yields CDR1 SGDLS and CDR2 YYNGEE. The V and J ends lost 3 bases and 4 bases respectively, with 14 bases between them. The CDR3 coding sequence is TGTGCCAGCAGCGAGGGAGAGTTAGGGAATCAGCCCCAGCATTTT. It specifies CASSEGELGNQPQHF. The whole variable domain, filled in from reference TRBV9 and TRBJ1-5, reads DSGVTQTPKHLITATGQRVTLRCSPRSGDLSVYWYQQSLDQGLQFLIQYYNGEERAKGNILERFSAQQFPDLHSELNLSSLELGDSALYFCASSEGELGNQPQHFGDGTRLSIL.

This CDR3 reads CASSTTGGGTDTQYF. For the CDR3, the DNA is TGTGCCAGCAGCACAACAGGGGGCGGCACAGATACGCAGTATTTT. J is TRBJ2-3 and V is TRBV7-9, with TRBD1 matching 9 bases. V shed 5 bases and J 1 base; nucleotides not matched to a gene: 4. The CDR3 runs to 15 residues. Germline assignment: CDR1 SEHNR and CDR2 FQNEAQ (reference sequence).

Only a few counts were recorded for this clone. CDR3: CAWSAGQGPEAFF. In nucleotides, the CDR3 is TGTGCCTGGAGCGCGGGACAGGGGCCTGAAGCTTTCTTT. The chain combines TRBV30 with TRBJ1-1, with TRBD1 identical over 10 bases. V gave up 3 bases and J gave up 6 bases; unmatched junction bases: 4. CDR1 is GTSNPN, CDR2 SVGIG, per germline (reference sequence). The CDR3 has 13 amino acids.

The V and J genes are TRBV5-1 and TRBJ1-4; 8 nucleotides agree with TRBD1. The CDR3 has 14 amino acids. Trimming removed 0 bases from V and 10 bases from J; junction bases left unmatched: 5. Germline CDR1 reads SGHRS; CDR2 reads YFSETQ. The CDR3 is CASSLEQGVGKLFF. For the CDR3, the DNA is TGCGCCAGCAGCTTGGAACAGGGGGTTGGAAAACTGTTTTTT.

V usage is TRBV29-1 and J usage is TRBJ1-1; D uncertain. Looked up from germline, CDR1 is SQVTM and CDR2 is ANQGSEA. With 4 bases removed from V and 11 bases from J, the gap between germline ends came to 11 bases. The CDR3 is made up of 10 amino acids. The CDR3 DNA follows: TGCAGCGTTGTTAGTCCATCGGCTTTCTTT. Protein: CSVVSPSAFF.

J is TRBJ2-7 and V is TRBV30, with unresolved D. V was shortened by 2 bases and J by 3 bases, with 11 bases between the two germline ends. The germline V gene has CDR1 GTSNPN and CDR2 SVGIG (reference sequence). The CDR3 consists of 13 residues. The CDR3 coding sequence is TGTGCCTGGAGTCTTGGCAGAAGCTACGAGCAGTACTTC. Translation gives CAWSLGRSYEQYF.

The rearrangement links TRBV7-2 to TRBJ2-1; TRBD2 matches 10 bases. Trimming cost V 4 bases and J 4 bases; bases outside gene matches: 4. The CDR3 runs to 15 residues. CDR1 is SGHTA and CDR2 is FQGNSA in the germline V gene. The CDR3 spells CASSSTSGTYNEQFF. The DNA of the CDR3 is TGTGCCAGCAGCTCTACTAGCGGGACATACAATGAGCAGTTCTTC.

The chain has TRBV7-2 and TRBJ1-2; 9 nucleotides align to TRBD1. Germline V gene lookup returns CDR1 SGHTA and CDR2 FQGNSA. CDR3 length: 15 amino acids. V shed 1 base and J 7 bases; nucleotides not matched to a gene: 7. The CDR3 loop reads CASSLGDRVRGGYTF. The CDR3 DNA is TGTGCCAGCAGCTTAGGGGACAGGGTTCGCGGTGGCTACACCTTC.

The chain recombines TRBV5-4 with TRBJ2-2, with 14 positions matching TRBD2. CDR3 size: 17 residues. Germline values: CDR1 SGHNT, CDR2 YYREEE (reference sequence). J gave up 5 bases and V 2 bases, and 5 bases lay outside the gene matches. The CDR3 DNA sequence: TGTGCCAGCAGCTTCGGACTAGCGGGAGGTAAAACCGGGGAGCTGTTTTTT. Residues: CASSFGLAGGKTGELFF.

Only a few counts were recorded for this clone. The rearrangement uses TRBV5-1 and TRBJ1-1; D not resolved. CDR1 and CDR2 from the germline V gene are SGHRS and YFSETQ. The CDR3 sequence is 14 residues long. V dropped 4 bases and J dropped 4 bases, with 14 bases sitting between them. This chain's CDR3 is CASSPRAGSTEAFF. The DNA of the CDR3 is TGCGCCAGCAGCCCTCGGGCTGGGAGCACTGAAGCTTTCTTT.

This chain links TRBV4-1 with TRBJ1-1, with 8 nucleotides matching TRBD1. The CDR3 spans 15 residues. Germline values: CDR1 MGHRA, CDR2 YSYEKL. V was pared by 4 bases and J by 2 bases, with 6 bases of the junction left unmatched. The CDR3 DNA sequence: TGCGCCAGCAGCCTCCGGGACAGGTCAAACACTGAAGCTTTCTTT. Protein sequence: CASSLRDRSNTEAFF.

The V gene is TRBV11-2, the J gene TRBJ2-3; no clear D. This CDR3 contains 12 residues. The ends were cut back, 5 bases at V and 4 bases at J, with 7 bases in the middle. Germline V CDR1 and CDR2: SGHAT, FQNNGV. CDR3 loop: CASSPPPDTQYF. CDR3 coding DNA: TGTGCCAGCAGCCCCCCTCCAGATACGCAGTATTTT.

This chain joins TRBV9 and TRBJ1-2; 8 positions agree with TRBD1. CDR3 length equals 14 residues. The J segment lost 6 bases and the V segment lost 5 bases, leaving 9 bases of the junction unmatched. Germline V gene data show CDR1 as SGDLS and CDR2 as YYNGEE. The CDR3 is CASSITDRVNGYTF. In nucleotides, the CDR3 is TGTGCCAGCAGTATAACGGACAGGGTGAATGGCTACACCTTC.

V gene TRBV6-5 combines with J gene TRBJ1-2; D unclear. This CDR3 region has 13 residues. Germline V gene lookup returns CDR1 MNHEY and CDR2 SVGAGI. Trimming shortened V by 8 bases and J by 0 bases, and 10 bases separated the two germline ends. This chain's CDR3 is CASAEIPNYGYTF. In DNA form, the CDR3 reads TGTGCCAGCGCGGAAATCCCTAACTATGGCTACACCTTC.

The V gene is TRBV27, the J gene TRBJ2-7; D is possibly TRBD2 (5 bases). Germline V gene data show CDR1 as MNHEY and CDR2 as SMNVEV (reference sequence). The V end lost 3 bases, the J end lost 1 base, and 10 bases lay between the germline ends. The CDR3 covers 14 residues. CDR3 region: CASSFGLSSYEQYF. CDR3 nucleotide sequence: TGTGCCAGCAGTTTTGGACTGTCTTCCTACGAGCAGTACTTC.

The chain couples TRBV2 to TRBJ2-7, with 9 bases aligning to TRBD1. Germline V lookup: CDR1 SNHLY, CDR2 FYNNEI. J lost 1 base, V lost 3 bases, and 1 base had no gene match. The CDR3 extends over 14 amino acids. The CDR3 here is CASSEGTGSYEQYF. In nucleotides, the CDR3 is TGTGCCAGCAGTGAGGGGACAGGGTCCTACGAGCAGTACTTC.

The gene calls are TRBV28 and TRBJ1-5; D ambiguous. Germline CDR1 MDHEN, CDR2 SYDVKM. V was pared by 6 bases and J by 4 bases, with 7 bases between. CDR3 size: 12 residues. Here the CDR3 reads CASSPVNQPQHF. DNA for the CDR3: TGTGCCAGCAGCCCGGTGAATCAGCCCCAGCATTTT. Using reference TRBV28 and TRBJ1-5 for the parts outside the CDR3, the full variable domain is DVKVTQSSRYLVKRTGEKVFLECVQDMDHENMFWYRQDPGLGLRLIYFSYDVKMKEKGDIPEGYSVSREKKERFSLILESASTNQTSMYLCASSPVNQPQHFGDGTRLSIL.

This clone was picked up a small number of times. This chain links TRBV5-4 with TRBJ2-1; D ambiguous. Germline V lookup: CDR1 SGHNT, CDR2 YYREEE (reference sequence). This CDR3 comprises 11 residues. The V gene lost 3 bases and the J gene lost 6 bases, with 4 bases spanning the gap. CDR3 amino acids: CASSSLNEQFF. DNA of the CDR3: TGTGCCAGCAGCTCCCTCAATGAGCAGTTCTTC.

Points on this clone: This CDR3 is also generated by other DNA sequences in the sample. The chain combines TRBV30 with TRBJ2-7; the D gene is possibly TRBD2 (5 bases). The V gene's germline CDR1 is GTSNPN and CDR2 SVGIG (reference sequence). The CDR3 runs 13 residues. Trimming stripped 0 bases from V and 2 bases from J, with 8 bases between. The CDR3 nucleotides are TGTGCCTGGAGTGTAGGAGGCGCCTACGAGCAGTACTTC. This gives the protein CAWSVGGAYEQYF.

This chain links TRBV13 with TRBJ2-3, with D tentatively TRBD2 (6 bases). The CDR3 is 16 residues long. The ends were cut back, 1 base at V and 0 bases at J, with 11 bases in the middle. CDR1 and CDR2 (germline): PRHDT, FYEKMQ (reference sequence). CDR3 loop: CASSLVGGGSTDTQYF. For the CDR3, the DNA is TGTGCCAGCAGCTTAGTCGGGGGAGGAAGCACAGATACGCAGTATTTT. The full variable domain, rest sourced from reference TRBV13 and TRBJ2-3, is AAGVIQSPRHLIKEKRETATLKCYPIPRHDTVYWYQQGPGQDPQFLISFYEKMQSDKGSIPDRFSAQQFSDYHSELNMSSLELGDSALYFCASSLVGGGSTDTQYFGPGTRLTVL.

This sequence joins TRBV19 and TRBJ2-5, with TRBD1 identical over 10 bases. The ends lost 1 base at V and 2 bases at J; junction bases unmatched: 4. The length of the CDR3 is 16 residues. Germline V gene data show CDR1 as LNHDA and CDR2 as SQIVND (reference sequence). This chain's CDR3 is CASSIGDRGFQETQYF. The DNA of the CDR3 is TGTGCCAGTAGTATAGGGGACAGGGGATTTCAAGAGACCCAGTACTTC.

The CDR3 is CSVEHRNGFEQFF. The CDR3 DNA is TGCAGCGTTGAACACAGGAACGGATTTGAGCAGTTCTTC. V usage is TRBV29-1 and J usage is TRBJ2-1; TRBD1 might be the D (5 bases). Trimming shortened V by 2 bases and J by 9 bases, and 14 bases separated the two germline ends. Germline CDR1 is SQVTM and CDR2 is ANQGSEA. The length of the CDR3 is 13 residues.

The genes are TRBV9 and TRBJ1-4, with D maybe TRBD1 (6 bases). The CDR3 totals 14 residues. Germline V lookup: CDR1 SGDLS, CDR2 YYNGEE. V lost 4 bases and J 8 bases, leaving 15 bases between the germline ends. The CDR3 region is CASSLTGSREKLFF. Written as DNA, the CDR3 is TGTGCCAGCAGCCTTACAGGGAGTAGGGAAAAACTGTTTTTT.

This clone showed up just a few times. The CDR3 DNA reads as TGTGCCAGCAGTGAACAGGGGCGGGACGAGCAGTACTTC. This sequence encodes CASSEQGRDEQYF. J is TRBJ2-7 and V is TRBV25-1; the D gene is possibly TRBD1 (6 bases). The CDR3 is made up of 13 amino acids. From germline, CDR1 is MGHDK and CDR2 SYGVNS. Trimming removed 2 bases from V and 5 bases from J, with 10 bases in between.

The V gene is TRBV15, the J gene TRBJ2-2, with D unresolved. V was clipped by 4 bases and J by 10 bases, with 7 bases between them. CDR3 length: 11 amino acids. CDR1 LNHNV and CDR2 YYDKDF come from the germline V gene (reference sequence). The CDR3 DNA is TGTGCCACCAGCAAATCTGTGGAGCTGTTTTTT. Protein product: CATSKSVELFF.

The gene calls are TRBV19 and TRBJ1-4, with TRBD1 matching over 7 bases. Trimming removed 7 bases from V and 8 bases from J; junction bases left unmatched: 10. This CDR3 has 14 amino acids. In germline, CDR1 is LNHDA, CDR2 SQIVND (reference sequence). The CDR3 here is CASNRQGNSEKLFF. Here the CDR3 DNA reads TGTGCCAGTAACCGACAGGGTAATTCGGAAAAACTGTTTTTT.

The V and J genes are TRBV5-4 and TRBJ2-7; 8 bases fit TRBD1. Germline V lookup: CDR1 SGHNT, CDR2 YYREEE (reference sequence). The CDR3 is 19 amino acids. Germline trimming cut 4 bases from V and 3 bases from J; bases unmatched to any gene: 21. CDR3 loop: CASSTGQGVRSTQIYEQYF. The CDR3 nucleotides are TGTGCCAGCAGCACCGGACAGGGAGTAAGGTCAACCCAAATCTACGAGCAGTACTTC.

V is TRBV28 and J is TRBJ2-5; 8 bases align to TRBD2. This CDR3 has 15 amino acids. Germline CDR1 is MDHEN and CDR2 is SYDVKM. V shed 10 bases, J shed 4 bases, and the junction held 14 bases outside the gene matches. The CDR3 nucleotides read TGTGCCATCAGCTTCCCCGGACTAGCCGGAGAGACCCAGTACTTC. This encodes CAISFPGLAGETQYF.

V gene TRBV6-5 combines with J gene TRBJ2-5; 12 positions agree with TRBD2. V lost 2 bases and J lost 4; bases outside the gene matches: 5. This CDR3 contains 16 residues. The germline gives CDR1 MNHEY, CDR2 SVGAGI. For the CDR3, the DNA is TGTGCCAGCAGTTACCAATTGACTAGCGGGGGAGAGACCCAGTACTTC. Its translation is CASSYQLTSGGETQYF.

The rearrangement uses TRBV27 and TRBJ1-1; a weak D match, TRBD1 (5 bases). This CDR3 comprises 15 residues. Germline V gene data show CDR1 as MNHEY and CDR2 as SMNVEV (reference sequence). V was cut by 0 bases and J by 1 base, with 9 bases left in between. The CDR3 DNA follows: TGTGCCAGCAGTTTATCGTGGGGGGGGAACACTGAAGCTTTCTTT. Its protein is CASSLSWGGNTEAFF.